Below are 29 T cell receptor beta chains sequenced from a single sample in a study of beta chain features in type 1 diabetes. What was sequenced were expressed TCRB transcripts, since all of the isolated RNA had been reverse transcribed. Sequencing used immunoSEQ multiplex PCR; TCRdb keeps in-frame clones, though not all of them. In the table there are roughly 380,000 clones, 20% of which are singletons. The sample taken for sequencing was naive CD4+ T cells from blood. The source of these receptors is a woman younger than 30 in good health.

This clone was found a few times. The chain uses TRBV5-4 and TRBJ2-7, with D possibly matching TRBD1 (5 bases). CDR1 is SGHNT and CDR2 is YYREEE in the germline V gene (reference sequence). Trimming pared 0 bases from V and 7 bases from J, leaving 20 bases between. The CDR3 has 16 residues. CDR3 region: CASSLAGAGLGLEQYF. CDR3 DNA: TGTGCCAGCAGCTTGGCTGGGGCAGGGCTAGGATTGGAGCAGTACTTC.

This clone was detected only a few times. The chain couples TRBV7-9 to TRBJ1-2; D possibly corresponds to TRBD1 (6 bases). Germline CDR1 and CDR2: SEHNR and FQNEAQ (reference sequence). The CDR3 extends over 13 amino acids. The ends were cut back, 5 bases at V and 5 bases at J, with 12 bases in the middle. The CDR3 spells CASSLSGEYGYTF. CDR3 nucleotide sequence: TGTGCCAGCAGCCTTTCAGGGGAGTATGGCTACACCTTC.

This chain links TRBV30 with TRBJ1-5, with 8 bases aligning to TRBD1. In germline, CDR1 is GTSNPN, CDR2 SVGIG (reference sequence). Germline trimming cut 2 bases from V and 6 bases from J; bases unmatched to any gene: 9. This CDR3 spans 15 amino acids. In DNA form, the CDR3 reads TGTGCCTGGAGTCCATCGGGACAGGTTGCTCAGCCCCAGCATTTT. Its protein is CAWSPSGQVAQPQHF.

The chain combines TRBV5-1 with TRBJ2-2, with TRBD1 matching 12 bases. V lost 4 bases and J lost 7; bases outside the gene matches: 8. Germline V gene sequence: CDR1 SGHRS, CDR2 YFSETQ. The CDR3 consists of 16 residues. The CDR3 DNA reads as TGCGCCAGCAGCCCGCCGGGGACAGGGGGCGGCGGGGAGCTGTTTTTT. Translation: CASSPPGTGGGGELFF.

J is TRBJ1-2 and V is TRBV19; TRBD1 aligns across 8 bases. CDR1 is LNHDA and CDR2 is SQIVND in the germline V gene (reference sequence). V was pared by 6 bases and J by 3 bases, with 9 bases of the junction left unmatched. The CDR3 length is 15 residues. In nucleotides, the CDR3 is TGTGCCAGTAGCACGGACAGGGCTATTGACTATGGCTACACCTTC. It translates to CASSTDRAIDYGYTF.

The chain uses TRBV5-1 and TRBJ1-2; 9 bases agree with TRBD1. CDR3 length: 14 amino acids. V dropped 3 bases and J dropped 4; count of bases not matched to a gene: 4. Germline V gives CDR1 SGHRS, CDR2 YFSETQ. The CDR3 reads CASSSGQGIYGYTF. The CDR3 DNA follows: TGCGCCAGCAGCTCGGGACAGGGCATCTATGGCTACACCTTC. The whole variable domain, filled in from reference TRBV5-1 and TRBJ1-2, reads KAGVTQTPRYLIKTRGQQVTLSCSPISGHRSVSWYQQTPGQGLQFLFEYFSETQRNKGNFPGRFSGRQFSNSRSEMNVSTLELGDSALYLCASSSGQGIYGYTFGSGTRLTVV.

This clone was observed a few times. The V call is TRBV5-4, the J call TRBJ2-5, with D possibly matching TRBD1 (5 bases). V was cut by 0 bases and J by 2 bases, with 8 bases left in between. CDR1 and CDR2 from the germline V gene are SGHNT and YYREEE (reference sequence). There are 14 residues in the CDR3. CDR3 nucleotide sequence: TGTGCCAGCAGCTTGGCTACAGGACAAGAGACCCAGTACTTC. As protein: CASSLATGQETQYF.

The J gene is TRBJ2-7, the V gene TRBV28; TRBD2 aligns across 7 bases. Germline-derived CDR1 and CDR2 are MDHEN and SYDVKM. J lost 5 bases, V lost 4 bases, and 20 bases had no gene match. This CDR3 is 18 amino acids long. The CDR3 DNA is TGTGCCAGCAGTTCCCCGGGAAAGCCGGGGGGACCAGAGAACGAGCAGTACTTC. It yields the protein CASSSPGKPGGPENEQYF.

The CDR3 protein is CASSLRSEDTQYF. The CDR3 DNA follows: TGTGCCAGCAGCTTGCGCTCCGAGGATACGCAGTATTTT. V is TRBV5-4 and J is TRBJ2-3; D ambiguous. The V end was cut by 1 base, the J end by 6 bases, with 9 bases between. Per germline, CDR1 SGHNT and CDR2 YYREEE (reference sequence). This CDR3 region has 13 residues.

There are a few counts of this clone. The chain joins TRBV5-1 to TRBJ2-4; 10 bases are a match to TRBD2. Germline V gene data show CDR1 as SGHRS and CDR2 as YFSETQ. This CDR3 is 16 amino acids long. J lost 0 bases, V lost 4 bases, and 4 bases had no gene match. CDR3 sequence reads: CASSPTSGIAKNIQYF. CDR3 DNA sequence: TGCGCCAGCAGCCCAACTAGCGGGATAGCCAAAAACATTCAGTACTTC. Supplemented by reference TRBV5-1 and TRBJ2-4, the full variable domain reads KAGVTQTPRYLIKTRGQQVTLSCSPISGHRSVSWYQQTPGQGLQFLFEYFSETQRNKGNFPGRFSGRQFSNSRSEMNVSTLELGDSALYLCASSPTSGIAKNIQYFGAGTRLSVL.

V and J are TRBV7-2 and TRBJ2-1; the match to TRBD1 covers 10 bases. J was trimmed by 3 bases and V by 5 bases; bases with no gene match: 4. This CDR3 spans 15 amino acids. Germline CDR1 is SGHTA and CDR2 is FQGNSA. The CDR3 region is CASSPGDRGYNEQFF. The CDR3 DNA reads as TGTGCCAGCAGCCCCGGGGACAGGGGCTACAATGAGCAGTTCTTC. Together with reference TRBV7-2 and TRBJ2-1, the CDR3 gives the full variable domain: GAGVSQSPSNKVTEKGKDVELRCDPISGHTALYWYRQSLGQGLEFLIYFQGNSAPDKSGLPSDRFSAERTGGSVSTLTIQRTQQEDSAVYLCASSPGDRGYNEQFFGPGTRLTVL.

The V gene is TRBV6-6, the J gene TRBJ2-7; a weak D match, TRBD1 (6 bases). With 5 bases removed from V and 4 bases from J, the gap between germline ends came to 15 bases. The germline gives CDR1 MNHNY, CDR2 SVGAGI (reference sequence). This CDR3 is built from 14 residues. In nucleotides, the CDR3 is TGTGCCAGCAGTAATCCGGGACACGGGTACGAGCAGTACTTC. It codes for CASSNPGHGYEQYF.

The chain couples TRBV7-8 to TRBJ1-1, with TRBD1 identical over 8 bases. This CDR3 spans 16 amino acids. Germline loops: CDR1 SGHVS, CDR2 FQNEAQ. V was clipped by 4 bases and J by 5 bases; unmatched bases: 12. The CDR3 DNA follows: TGTGCCAGCAGCTCTGGGGGACAGGCCGGTGGTACTGAAGCTTTCTTT. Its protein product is CASSSGGQAGGTEAFF. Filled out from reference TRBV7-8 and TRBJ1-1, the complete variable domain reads GAGVSQSPRYKVAKRGQDVALRCDPISGHVSLFWYQQALGQGPEFLTYFQNEAQLDKSGLPSDRFFAERPEGSVSTLKIQRTQQEDSAVYLCASSSGGQAGGTEAFFGQGTRLTVV.

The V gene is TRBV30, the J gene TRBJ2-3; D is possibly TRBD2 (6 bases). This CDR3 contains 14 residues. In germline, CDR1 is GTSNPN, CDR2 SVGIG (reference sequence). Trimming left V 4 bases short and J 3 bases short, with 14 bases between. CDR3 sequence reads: CAWNRAGSTDTQYF. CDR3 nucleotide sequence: TGTGCCTGGAATAGGGCGGGAAGTACAGATACGCAGTATTTT. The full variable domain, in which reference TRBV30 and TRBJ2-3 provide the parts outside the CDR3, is SQTIHQWPATLVQPVGSPLSLECTVEGTSNPNLYWYRQAAGRGLQLLFYSVGIGQISSEVPQNLSASRPQDRQFILSSKKLLLSDSGFYLCAWNRAGSTDTQYFGPGTRLTVL.

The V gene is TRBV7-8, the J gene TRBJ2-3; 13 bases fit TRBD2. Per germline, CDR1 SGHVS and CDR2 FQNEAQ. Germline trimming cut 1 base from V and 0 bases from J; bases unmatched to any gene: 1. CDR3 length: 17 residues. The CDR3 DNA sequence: TGTGCCAGCAGCTTAGTGGGACTAGCGGGGAGCACAGATACGCAGTATTTT. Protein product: CASSLVGLAGSTDTQYF.

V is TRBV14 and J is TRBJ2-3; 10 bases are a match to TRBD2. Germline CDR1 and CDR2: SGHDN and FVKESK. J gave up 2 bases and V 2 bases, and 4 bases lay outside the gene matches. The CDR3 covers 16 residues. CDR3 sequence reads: CASSQISGGATDTQYF. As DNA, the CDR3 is TGTGCCAGCAGCCAAATAAGCGGGGGGGCCACAGATACGCAGTATTTT.

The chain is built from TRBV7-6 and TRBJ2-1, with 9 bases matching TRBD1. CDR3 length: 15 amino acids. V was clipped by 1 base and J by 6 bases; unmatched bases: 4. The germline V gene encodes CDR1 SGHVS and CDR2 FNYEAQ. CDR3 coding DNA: TGTGCCAGCAGCTTAGATTGGGGACAGGGCAATGAGCAGTTCTTC. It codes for CASSLDWGQGNEQFF.

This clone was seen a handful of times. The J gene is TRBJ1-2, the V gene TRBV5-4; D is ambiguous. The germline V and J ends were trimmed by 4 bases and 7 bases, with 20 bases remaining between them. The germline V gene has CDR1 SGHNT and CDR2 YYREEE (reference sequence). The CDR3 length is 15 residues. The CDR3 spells CASSAPSGYSLGYTF. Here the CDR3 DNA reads TGTGCCAGCAGCGCACCGAGCGGGTATAGCCTTGGCTACACCTTC.

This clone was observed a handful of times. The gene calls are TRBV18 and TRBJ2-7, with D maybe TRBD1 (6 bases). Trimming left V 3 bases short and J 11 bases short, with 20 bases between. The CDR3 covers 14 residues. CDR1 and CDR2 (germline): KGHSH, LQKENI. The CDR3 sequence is CASSPRQVDKGKYF. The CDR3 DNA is TGTGCCAGCTCACCGCGACAGGTTGACAAAGGGAAGTACTTC.

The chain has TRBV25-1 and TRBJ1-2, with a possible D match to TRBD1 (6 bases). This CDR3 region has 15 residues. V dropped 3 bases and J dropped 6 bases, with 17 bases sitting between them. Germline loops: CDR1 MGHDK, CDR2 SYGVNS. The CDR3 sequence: CASSDVGGAQDGYTF. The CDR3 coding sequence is TGTGCCAGCAGTGACGTCGGGGGGGCACAGGATGGCTACACCTTC.

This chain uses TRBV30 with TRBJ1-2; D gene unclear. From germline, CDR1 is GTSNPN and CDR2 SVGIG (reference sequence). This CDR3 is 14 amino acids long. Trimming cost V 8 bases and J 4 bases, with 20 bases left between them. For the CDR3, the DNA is TGTGCCGGGCTTGGGCTCCAGTCTATCTATGGCTACACCTTC. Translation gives CAGLGLQSIYGYTF.

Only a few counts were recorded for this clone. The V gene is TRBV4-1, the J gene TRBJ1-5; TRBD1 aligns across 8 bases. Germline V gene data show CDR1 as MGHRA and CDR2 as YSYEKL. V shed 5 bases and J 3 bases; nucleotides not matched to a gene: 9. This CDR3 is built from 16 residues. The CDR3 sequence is CASSLMTGDTNQPQHF. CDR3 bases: TGCGCCAGCAGCTTAATGACAGGGGACACCAATCAGCCCCAGCATTTT.

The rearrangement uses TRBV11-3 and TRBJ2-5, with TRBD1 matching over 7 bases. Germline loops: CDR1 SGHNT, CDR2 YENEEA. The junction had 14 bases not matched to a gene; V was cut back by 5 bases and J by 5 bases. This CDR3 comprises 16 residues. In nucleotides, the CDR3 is TGTGCCAGCAGCCCCAGGGGGACGATGCGTGGGGAGACCCAGTACTTC. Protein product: CASSPRGTMRGETQYF.

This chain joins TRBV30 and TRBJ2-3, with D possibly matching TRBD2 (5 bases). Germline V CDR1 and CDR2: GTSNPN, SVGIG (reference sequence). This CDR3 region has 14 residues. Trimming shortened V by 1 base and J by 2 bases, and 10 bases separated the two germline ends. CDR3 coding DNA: TGTGCCTGGAGTGAGGGCGGGCTCACAGATACGCAGTATTTT. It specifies CAWSEGGLTDTQYF.

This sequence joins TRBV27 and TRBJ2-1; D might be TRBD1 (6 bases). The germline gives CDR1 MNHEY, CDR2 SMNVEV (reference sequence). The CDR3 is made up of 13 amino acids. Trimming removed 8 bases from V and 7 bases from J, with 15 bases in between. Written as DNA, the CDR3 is TGTGCCAGCCATACAGGGACCGGGAATGAGCAGTTCTTC. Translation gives CASHTGTGNEQFF.

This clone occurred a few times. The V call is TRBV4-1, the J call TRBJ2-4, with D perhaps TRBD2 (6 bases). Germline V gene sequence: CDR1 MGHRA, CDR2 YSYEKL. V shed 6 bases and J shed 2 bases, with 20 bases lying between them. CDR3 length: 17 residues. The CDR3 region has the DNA TGCGCCAGCAGGGCTGTGGGGGGTGAATGGACCAAAAACATTCAGTACTTC. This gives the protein CASRAVGGEWTKNIQYF.

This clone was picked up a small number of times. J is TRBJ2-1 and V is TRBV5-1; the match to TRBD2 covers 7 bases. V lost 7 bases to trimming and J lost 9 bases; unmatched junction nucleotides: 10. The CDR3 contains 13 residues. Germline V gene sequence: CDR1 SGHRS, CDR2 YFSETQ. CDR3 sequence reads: CASGNGLEGEQFF. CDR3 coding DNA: TGCGCCAGCGGCAATGGACTAGAGGGTGAGCAGTTCTTC.

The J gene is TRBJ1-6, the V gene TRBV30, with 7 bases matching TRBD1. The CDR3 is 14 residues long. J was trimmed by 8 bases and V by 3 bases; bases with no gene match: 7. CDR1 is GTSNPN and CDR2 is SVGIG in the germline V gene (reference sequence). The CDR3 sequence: CAWRVTGIYSPLHF. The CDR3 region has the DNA TGTGCCTGGAGGGTGACAGGGATATATTCACCCCTCCACTTT.

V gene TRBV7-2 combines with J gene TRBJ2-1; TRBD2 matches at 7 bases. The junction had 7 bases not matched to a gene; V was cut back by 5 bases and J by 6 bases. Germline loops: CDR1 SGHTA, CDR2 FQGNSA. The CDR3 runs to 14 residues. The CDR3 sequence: CASSPRLATNEQFF. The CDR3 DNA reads TGTGCCAGCAGCCCGCGACTAGCTACCAATGAGCAGTTCTTC.